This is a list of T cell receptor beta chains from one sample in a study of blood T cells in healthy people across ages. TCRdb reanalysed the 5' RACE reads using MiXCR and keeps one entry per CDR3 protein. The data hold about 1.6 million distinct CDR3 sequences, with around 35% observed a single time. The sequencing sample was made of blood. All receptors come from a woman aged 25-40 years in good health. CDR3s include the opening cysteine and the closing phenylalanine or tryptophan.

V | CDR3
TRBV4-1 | CASSQVRARGSTEAFF
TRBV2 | CASSEGTGDGYTF
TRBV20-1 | CSASLQGGGSGEQYF
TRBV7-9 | CASSLKGGPQETQYF
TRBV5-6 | CASSLGQLRRREQYF
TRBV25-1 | CASSGMGGLNEQFF
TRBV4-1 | CASSQQQGGVDEQYF
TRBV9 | CASSVGTSETGDEQFF
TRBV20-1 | CSARDLGRVNYNEQFF
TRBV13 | CASSLLIRREASTDTQYF
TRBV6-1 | CASRLSGTSGVTDTQYF
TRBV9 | CASSNALLETQYF
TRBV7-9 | CASSPFLPVENSNYGYTF
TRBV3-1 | CASSQEQGLLSTDTQYF
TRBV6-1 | CASSKAASGRGADERFF
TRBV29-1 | CSVEGRLAAYNEQFF
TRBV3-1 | CASSQGLGTSADTQYF
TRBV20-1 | CSAQNAARAPYEQYF
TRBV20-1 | CSVPHYPADRLYGYTF
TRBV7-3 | CASSLTGGAGETQYF
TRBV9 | CASSGLPGYTF
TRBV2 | CASSESFHEQYF